These 30 T cell receptor beta chains share one sample of origin, sequenced in a study of T cell repertoires in cytomegalovirus infection. Antigens for these TCRs are unknown. Via MiXCR, TCRdb re-called the reads, giving one row per CDR3 protein. This table holds around 570,000 distinct CDR3 sequences, 35% to 50% found once. This sample comprised cultured PBMCs, obtained from culture after CMV antigen stimulation. The receptors derive from a human donor in good health (CMV status not recorded). Some clones in this sample may be carry-over from other donors' samples.

Here the CDR3 DNA reads TGTGCCAGCAGCCAAGATCTAGGAGTTCTGTTGGAGACCCAGTACTTC. This encodes CASSQDLGVLLETQYF. The V call is TRBV3-1, the J call TRBJ2-5, with D hard to call. The CDR3 is made up of 16 amino acids. The germline CDR1 and CDR2 sequences are LGHDT and YNNKEL (reference sequence). The V gene lost 0 bases and the J gene lost 5 bases, with 16 bases spanning the gap.

The chain couples TRBV7-9 to TRBJ2-5; no definite D call. The CDR3 contains 14 residues. Trimming took off 6 bases at V and 5 bases at J, with 16 bases between the two ends. Germline V gives CDR1 SEHNR, CDR2 FQNEAQ (reference sequence). CDR3 DNA sequence: TGTGCCAGCAGTTTACCTGGCCAGGACGAGACCCAGTACTTC. It yields the protein CASSLPGQDETQYF.

This clonotype was counted between two and nine times. This chain connects TRBV7-2 to TRBJ1-1, with 9 bases identical to TRBD1. Trimming took 5 bases from V and 11 from J; bases not matched to a gene: 9. The CDR3 has 13 residues. Germline lookup yields CDR1 SGHTA and CDR2 FQGNSA. CDR3 bases: TGTGCCAGCAGCCCAGGGACAGGGCTGGGCGCTTTCTTT. Translating it yields CASSPGTGLGAFF.

The chain is built from TRBV20-1 and TRBJ2-1, with unresolved D. In germline, CDR1 is DFQATT, CDR2 SNEGSKA (reference sequence). V was pared by 5 bases and J by 7 bases, with 21 bases between. This CDR3 is built from 15 residues. CDR3: CSASQPGLIANEQFF. The CDR3 coding sequence is TGCAGTGCTTCACAACCGGGTCTCATCGCAAATGAGCAGTTCTTC.

This clonotype was observed a few times. This rearrangement joins TRBV12-3 or TRBV12-4 to TRBJ2-7; D remains ambiguous. Trimming removed 2 bases from V and 6 bases from J, with 20 bases in between. The CDR3 contains 16 residues. CDR3 sequence reads: CASSLLWGSVGSEQYF. In DNA form, the CDR3 reads TGTGCCAGCAGTTTACTATGGGGTTCGGTTGGTAGCGAGCAGTACTTC.

There are a few counts of this clonotype. This chain connects TRBV7-6 to TRBJ2-5; 7 bases are a match to TRBD2. This CDR3 is 16 amino acids long. The J segment lost 6 bases and the V segment lost 1 base, leaving 11 bases of the junction unmatched. Germline loops: CDR1 SGHVS, CDR2 FNYEAQ. CDR3 loop: CASSLGGGRATKTQYF. In DNA form, the CDR3 reads TGTGCCAGCAGCTTAGGAGGAGGGAGGGCCACAAAGACCCAGTACTTC.

This CDR3 reads CASSSGTSGSRETQYF. In DNA form, the CDR3 reads TGTGCCAGCAGCTCTGGGACTAGCGGGAGTCGGGAGACCCAGTACTTC. This chain links TRBV7-2 with TRBJ2-5; 14 bases are a match to TRBD2. V lost 4 bases and J lost 5; bases outside the gene matches: 6. The length of the CDR3 is 16 residues. CDR1 and CDR2 (germline): SGHTA, FQGNSA.

In its sample, this clonotype was seen a few times. The chain has TRBV7-9 and TRBJ2-1; no clear D gene. V lost 2 bases to trimming and J lost 5 bases, with 7 bases between them. The CDR3 covers 13 residues. The germline V gene has CDR1 SEHNR and CDR2 FQNEAQ (reference sequence). CDR3 DNA sequence: TGTGCCAGCAGCTTATCCATTAACAATGAGCAGTTCTTC. The encoded protein is CASSLSINNEQFF.

This clonotype was observed a handful of times. The rearrangement links TRBV19 to TRBJ1-2, with 7 bases lining up with TRBD1. The CDR3 has 15 amino acids. The junction had 12 bases not matched to a gene; V was cut back by 6 bases and J by 5 bases. Germline values: CDR1 LNHDA, CDR2 SQIVND (reference sequence). The chain's CDR3 is CASSPGQNELYGYTF. The CDR3 DNA sequence: TGTGCCAGTAGCCCGGGACAGAACGAACTTTATGGCTACACCTTC.

The V gene is TRBV15, the J gene TRBJ2-1, with a tentative D call TRBD2 (6 bases). Trimming removed 5 bases from V and 8 bases from J, with 19 bases in between. The CDR3 runs to 15 residues. CDR1 is LNHNV, CDR2 YYDKDF, per germline (reference sequence). CDR3 nucleotides: TGTGCCACCAGCCCCCGAAGGAGGGGTTCCGATGAGCAGTTCTTC. Protein sequence: CATSPRRRGSDEQFF.

On this clonotype: A much larger clone lies one base from this, so it may be a read error. V usage is TRBV7-2 and J usage is TRBJ2-7; possibly TRBD1 or TRBD2 for D (5 bases each). The V end was cut by 2 bases, the J end by 1 base, with 15 bases between. This CDR3 region has 16 residues. Germline assignment: CDR1 SGHTA and CDR2 FQGNSA. CDR3 nucleotides: TGTGCCAGCAGCTTACAGGGACCAGCGGCTTCCTACGAGCAGTACTTC. The encoded protein is CASSLQGPAASYEQYF.

This clonotype was recorded a few times. The CDR3: CASSLVESPLWDTEAFF. The CDR3 DNA follows: TGTGCCAGCAGCTTAGTAGAGTCTCCTCTGTGGGACACTGAAGCTTTCTTT. The chain couples TRBV11-3 to TRBJ1-1, with D uncertain. The CDR3 consists of 17 residues. The V gene lost 1 base and the J gene lost 3 bases, with 18 bases spanning the gap. Germline loops: CDR1 SGHNT, CDR2 YENEEA.

This chain connects TRBV11-2 to TRBJ2-7; the match to TRBD1 covers 9 bases. Germline V gives CDR1 SGHAT, CDR2 FQNNGV. V lost 6 bases, J lost 0 bases, and 12 bases stayed unmatched. The CDR3 consists of 17 residues. The CDR3 DNA reads TGTGCCAGCAGGAGTCCCGGGACAGGGTTCAGCTCCTACGAGCAGTACTTC. This sequence encodes CASRSPGTGFSSYEQYF.

In its sample, this clonotype was seen a few times. The chain combines TRBV7-2 with TRBJ1-6; a possible D gene is TRBD1 (5 bases). The CDR3 has 16 amino acids. Trimming left V 1 base short and J 9 bases short, with 16 bases between. The germline V gene has CDR1 SGHTA and CDR2 FQGNSA. The CDR3 coding sequence is TGTGCCAGCAGCTTAGACCTTCGGCAGGGAGGTTCACCCCTCCACTTT. Encoded protein: CASSLDLRQGGSPLHF.

This clonotype was observed a handful of times. V and J are TRBV12-5 and TRBJ2-7, with D perhaps TRBD2 (5 bases). CDR3 length: 15 residues. Between the trimmed V and J ends, which lost 0 bases and 5 bases, there was a span of 14 bases. The germline CDR1 and CDR2 sequences are LGHNT and FRNRAP. As DNA, the CDR3 is TGTGCTAGTGGTTTGGTAGGCCTGGGGAGCGACGAGCAGTACTTC. This sequence encodes CASGLVGLGSDEQYF. The variable domain in full, completed from reference TRBV12-5 and TRBJ2-7, reads DARVTQTPRHKVTEMGQEVTMRCQPILGHNTVFWYRQTMMQGLELLAYFRNRAPLDDSGMPKDRFSAEMPDATLATLKIQPSEPRDSAVYFCASGLVGLGSDEQYFGPGTRLTVT.

This clonotype has only a few counts. The gene calls are TRBV7-2 and TRBJ1-2; no clear D gene. Germline loops: CDR1 SGHTA, CDR2 FQGNSA. The CDR3 length is 13 residues. Trimming took off 4 bases at V and 7 bases at J, with 13 bases between the two ends. The CDR3 DNA sequence: TGTGCCAGCAGCTCAACCCTAAGCGGTGGCTACACCTTC. Its protein product is CASSSTLSGGYTF.

The chain carries TRBV28 and TRBJ1-3; D not certain. This CDR3 has 16 residues. Germline CDR1 reads MDHEN; CDR2 reads SYDVKM. The V end lost 4 bases, the J end lost 0 bases, and 13 bases lay between the germline ends. CDR3 DNA sequence: TGTGCCAGCAGTTCGACGGGCGTGAACTCTGGAAACACCATATATTTT. Translated: CASSSTGVNSGNTIYF. Drawing the rest from reference TRBV28 and TRBJ1-3, the complete variable domain is DVKVTQSSRYLVKRTGEKVFLECVQDMDHENMFWYRQDPGLGLRLIYFSYDVKMKEKGDIPEGYSVSREKKERFSLILESASTNQTSMYLCASSSTGVNSGNTIYFGEGSWLTVV.

The V call is TRBV19, the J call TRBJ2-2; the D call may be TRBD1 or TRBD2 (6 bases each). The CDR3 covers 15 residues. Germline V lookup: CDR1 LNHDA, CDR2 SQIVND (reference sequence). V was clipped by 6 bases and J by 2 bases, with 13 bases between them. The CDR3 bases are TGTGCCAGTAGGAGGGGGACTTCTAACACCGGGGAGCTGTTTTTT. Translated, it gives CASRRGTSNTGELFF.

This clonotype occurred a few times. This sequence joins TRBV11-2 and TRBJ2-2, with D perhaps assigned TRBD1 or TRBD2 (5 bases each). The CDR3 contains 15 residues. Between the trimmed V and J ends, which lost 0 bases and 7 bases, there was a span of 12 bases. Per the germline V gene, CDR1 is SGHAT and CDR2 is FQNNGV. CDR3 sequence reads: CASSLEPWGIGELFF. The CDR3 DNA reads as TGTGCCAGCAGCTTAGAGCCCTGGGGGATCGGGGAGCTGTTTTTT.

The chain uses TRBV7-8 and TRBJ2-6, with a weak D call TRBD1 (6 bases). Germline values: CDR1 SGHVS, CDR2 FQNEAQ. This CDR3 region has 20 residues. The V gene lost 4 bases and the J gene lost 0 bases, with 22 bases spanning the gap. CDR3 nucleotide sequence: TGTGCCAGCAGCTCCCGACCAATGGACAGACCCAACTCTGGGGCCAACGTCCTGACTTTC. This translates into CASSSRPMDRPNSGANVLTF.

V and J are TRBV7-8 and TRBJ2-7, with D possibly TRBD2 on 6 matching bases. The CDR3 has 14 amino acids. Trimming stripped 5 bases from V and 7 bases from J, with 18 bases between. The germline V gene encodes CDR1 SGHVS and CDR2 FQNEAQ. The CDR3 region has the DNA TGTGCCAGCAGCCCCGACGGGAGAAGAAGGGAGCAGTACTTC. Translated, it gives CASSPDGRRREQYF. Looking up the rest from reference TRBV7-8 and TRBJ2-7 gives the full variable domain: GAGVSQSPRYKVAKRGQDVALRCDPISGHVSLFWYQQALGQGPEFLTYFQNEAQLDKSGLPSDRFFAERPEGSVSTLKIQRTQQEDSAVYLCASSPDGRRREQYFGPGTRLTVT.

The CDR3 DNA reads TGTGCCAGCAGTGAATTGTCAGGGCCCCAAGAGACCCAGTACTTC. Protein: CASSELSGPQETQYF. The V gene is TRBV6-1, the J gene TRBJ2-5; the D gene is possibly TRBD1 (5 bases). This CDR3 has 15 amino acids. Germline loops: CDR1 MNHNS, CDR2 SASEGT. V gave up 2 bases and J gave up 1 base, with 11 bases separating them.

The CDR3 loop is CASSWGTSGITEQFF. CDR3 coding DNA: TGTGCCAGCAGTTGGGGGACTAGCGGGATTACAGAGCAGTTCTTC. This chain joins TRBV6-1 and TRBJ2-1; 13 positions match TRBD2. The CDR3 runs 15 residues. The germline V gene encodes CDR1 MNHNS and CDR2 SASEGT. The V and J ends lost 5 bases and 10 bases, in that order; junction bases with no gene match: 8.

Notes on this clonotype: Just one base apart from a much larger clone, this may be a read error. V gene TRBV7-2 combines with J gene TRBJ2-1; D remains ambiguous. The germline V and J ends were trimmed by 1 base and 8 bases, with 15 bases remaining between them. The CDR3 length is 15 residues. The V gene's germline CDR1 is SGHTA and CDR2 FQGNSA. CDR3 coding DNA: TGTGCCAGCAGCTTAGGGGTGACCGAAGGGCATGAGCAGTTCTTC. Translation: CASSLGVTEGHEQFF.

This clonotype has a handful of counts. The V and J genes are TRBV7-9 and TRBJ2-5, with D tentatively TRBD1 or TRBD2 (5 bases each). This CDR3 region has 16 residues. Germline V gene sequence: CDR1 SEHNR, CDR2 FQNEAQ (reference sequence). The V and J ends lost 7 bases and 0 bases respectively, with 18 bases between them. In DNA, the CDR3 is TGTGCCAGCAACCGAGGGGCCATCCCTTACCAAGAGACCCAGTACTTC. Protein product: CASNRGAIPYQETQYF.

This clonotype has ten or more counts. The chain's CDR3 is CASSWAEKEEQFF. The CDR3 coding sequence is TGTGCCAGCAGCTGGGCCGAAAAGGAGGAGCAGTTCTTC. The rearrangement joins TRBV7-2 to TRBJ2-1; D not certain. Germline V lookup: CDR1 SGHTA, CDR2 FQGNSA. CDR3 length: 13 residues. Trimming took off 4 bases at V and 10 bases at J, with 14 bases between the two ends. Full variable domain (outside the CDR3, taken from reference TRBV7-2 and TRBJ2-1): GAGVSQSPSNKVTEKGKDVELRCDPISGHTALYWYRQSLGQGLEFLIYFQGNSAPDKSGLPSDRFSAERTGGSVSTLTIQRTQQEDSAVYLCASSWAEKEEQFFGPGTRLTVL.

This clonotype was recorded a few times. The chain couples TRBV20-1 to TRBJ2-1, with a weak D call TRBD2 (5 bases). CDR3 length: 19 amino acids. Germline V gene sequence: CDR1 DFQATT, CDR2 SNEGSKA (reference sequence). Between the trimmed V and J ends, which lost 0 bases and 5 bases, there was a span of 26 bases. This CDR3 is CSARDSLPIWRVAHNEQFF. CDR3 DNA: TGCAGTGCTAGAGATTCTCTCCCTATATGGCGGGTAGCCCACAATGAGCAGTTCTTC.

This clonotype has more than one count but fewer than ten. V and J are TRBV7-2 and TRBJ2-3; no firm D call. Trimming pared 5 bases from V and 2 bases from J, leaving 11 bases between. Germline V CDR1 and CDR2: SGHTA, FQGNSA. The CDR3 is 14 residues long. CDR3 DNA: TGTGCCAGCAGCCCCACTGAAGTCACAGATACGCAGTATTTT. It is translated as CASSPTEVTDTQYF.

This clonotype occurred a few times. Written as DNA, the CDR3 is TGTGCCAGCACCCCCCTACTAGCGACAACCTACGAGCAGTACTTC. Translating it yields CASTPLLATTYEQYF. The V and J genes are TRBV7-2 and TRBJ2-7; 7 positions match TRBD2. The length of the CDR3 is 15 residues. Trimming cost V 7 bases and J 2 bases; bases outside gene matches: 11. Germline-derived CDR1 and CDR2 are SGHTA and FQGNSA.

The chain uses TRBV29-1 and TRBJ2-3, with a weak D call TRBD1 (5 bases). The CDR3 runs to 14 residues. The V gene lost 6 bases and the J gene lost 2 bases, with 15 bases spanning the gap. Germline V gene sequence: CDR1 SQVTM, CDR2 ANQGSEA. DNA for the CDR3: TGCAGCGTAGGGGAACGGCGGACCACAGATACGCAGTATTTT. Its protein product is CSVGERRTTDTQYF.